This T cell receptor beta chain was sequenced in a study of blood T cell repertoires in COVID-19. V was pared by 3 bases and J by 5 bases, with 10 bases between. CDR3 size: 14 residues. The germline V gene has CDR1 MNHNY and CDR2 SVGAGI (reference sequence). Profiled with immunoSEQ multiplex PCR; TCRdb holds only in-frame clones, not every one. The sample has some 230,000 clones, 85% seen once. The TCR was taken from a man aged 35-49 years with acute or convalescent COVID-19. The chain links TRBV6-6 to TRBJ2-2; possible D gene TRBD2, 6 bases. The specimen sequenced was peripheral blood. The DNA for the CDR3 is TGTGCCAGCAGTTATCTTGCGGGGACCGGGGAGCTGTTTTTT. Translated, it gives CASSYLAGTGELFF.